A single sample is the source of the 3 T cell receptor beta chains below, sequenced in a study of blood T cell repertoires in COVID-19. Profiling relied on immunoSEQ multiplex PCR, and the TCRdb table lists in-frame clones only, not all of them. The sample records 300,000 to 450,000 clones, around 87% being singletons. The material sequenced was PBMCs or T cells enriched from blood (not recorded which). The receptors were gathered from a man younger than 40 who had recovered from COVID-19.

This chain uses TRBV19 with TRBJ1-5; D gene ambiguous. The CDR3 runs to 14 residues. CDR1 is LNHDA, CDR2 SQIVND, per germline (reference sequence). The germline V and J ends were trimmed by 5 bases and 3 bases, with 11 bases remaining between them. CDR3 sequence (DNA): TGTGCCAGTAGTCCAGATAGCATCAATCAGCCCCAGCATTTT. This sequence encodes CASSPDSINQPQHF.

The chain combines TRBV11-3 with TRBJ1-2; tentatively, D is TRBD1 (5 bases). Germline V gene lookup returns CDR1 SGHNT and CDR2 YENEEA. Trimming stripped 1 base from V and 3 bases from J, with 9 bases between. CDR3 length equals 14 residues. The CDR3 region is CASSLAGEYYGYTF. CDR3 in DNA: TGTGCCAGCAGCTTAGCGGGGGAGTACTATGGCTACACCTTC.

The V call is TRBV29-1, the J call TRBJ2-7; no firm D call. The CDR3 consists of 14 residues. Trimming removed 2 bases from V and 5 bases from J, with 16 bases in between. Germline CDR1 and CDR2: SQVTM and ANQGSEA. CDR3 region: CSVELGSRLDEQYF. The CDR3 DNA is TGCAGCGTTGAATTGGGTAGCCGGTTGGACGAGCAGTACTTC.